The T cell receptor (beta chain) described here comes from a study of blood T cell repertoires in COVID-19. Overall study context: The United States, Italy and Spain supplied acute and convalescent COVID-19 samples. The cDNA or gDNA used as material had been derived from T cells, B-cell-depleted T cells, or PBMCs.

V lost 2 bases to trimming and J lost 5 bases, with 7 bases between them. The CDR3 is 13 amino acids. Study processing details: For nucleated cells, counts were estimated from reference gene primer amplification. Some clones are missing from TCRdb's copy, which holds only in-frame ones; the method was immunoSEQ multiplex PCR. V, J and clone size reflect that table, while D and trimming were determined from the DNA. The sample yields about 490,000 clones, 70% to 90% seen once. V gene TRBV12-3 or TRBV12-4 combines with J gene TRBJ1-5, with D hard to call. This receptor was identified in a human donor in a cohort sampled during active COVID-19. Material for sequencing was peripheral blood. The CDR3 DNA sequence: TGTGCCAGCAGTTTAAGTTCGGATCAGCCCCAGCATTTT. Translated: CASSLSSDQPQHF.